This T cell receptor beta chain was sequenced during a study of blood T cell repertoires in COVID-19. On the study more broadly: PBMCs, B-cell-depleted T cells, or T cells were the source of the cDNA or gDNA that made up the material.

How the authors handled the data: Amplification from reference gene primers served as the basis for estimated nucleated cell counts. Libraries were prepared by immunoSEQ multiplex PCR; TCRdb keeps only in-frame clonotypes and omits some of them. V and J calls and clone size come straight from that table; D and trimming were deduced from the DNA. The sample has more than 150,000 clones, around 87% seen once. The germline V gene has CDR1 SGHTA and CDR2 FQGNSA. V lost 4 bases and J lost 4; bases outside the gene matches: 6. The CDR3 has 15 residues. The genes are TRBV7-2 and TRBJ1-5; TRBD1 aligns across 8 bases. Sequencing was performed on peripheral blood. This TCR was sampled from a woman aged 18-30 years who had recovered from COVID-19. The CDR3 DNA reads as TGTGCCAGCAGCTACGGACAGGGACGAAATCAGCCCCAGCATTTT. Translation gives CASSYGQGRNQPQHF.